This T cell receptor beta chain appears in the sequencing data of a study of blood T cell repertoires in COVID-19. Across the study: Samples of COVID-19 (acute and convalescent) were obtained from the United States, Italy and Spain.

This clone has only one observation. The germline V and J ends were trimmed by 6 bases and 0 bases, with 8 bases remaining between them. Germline values: CDR1 LGHDT, CDR2 YNNKEL (reference sequence). This CDR3 spans 13 amino acids. Assay used: immunoSEQ multiplex PCR; TCRdb lists only in-frame clones, some missing. This table has approximately 210,000 clones, roughly 78% appearing once. The chain uses TRBV3-1 (or the pseudogene TRBV3-2) and TRBJ1-2; weak D call: TRBD1 (5 bases). Sequenced input: peripheral blood. This receptor was obtained from a woman in her forties with acute or convalescent COVID-19. The CDR3 DNA reads as TGTGCCAGCAGTCCGACAGCTAACTATGGCTACACCTTC. Its translation: CASSPTANYGYTF.